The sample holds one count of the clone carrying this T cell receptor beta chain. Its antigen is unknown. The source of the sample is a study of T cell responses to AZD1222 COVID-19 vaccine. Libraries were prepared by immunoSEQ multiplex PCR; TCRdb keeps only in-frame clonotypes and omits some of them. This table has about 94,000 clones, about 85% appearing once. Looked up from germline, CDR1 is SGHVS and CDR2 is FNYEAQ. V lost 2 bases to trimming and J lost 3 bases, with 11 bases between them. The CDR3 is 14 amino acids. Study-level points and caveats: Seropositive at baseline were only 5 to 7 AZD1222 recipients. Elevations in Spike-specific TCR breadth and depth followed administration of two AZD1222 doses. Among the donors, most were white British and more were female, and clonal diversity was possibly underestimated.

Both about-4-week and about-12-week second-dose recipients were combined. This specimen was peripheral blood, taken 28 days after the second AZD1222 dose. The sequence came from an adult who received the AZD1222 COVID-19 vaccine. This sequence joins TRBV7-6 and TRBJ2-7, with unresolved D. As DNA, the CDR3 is TGTGCCAGCAGCTTAACCCCTTCGAACTACGAGCAGTACTTC. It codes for CASSLTPSNYEQYF.